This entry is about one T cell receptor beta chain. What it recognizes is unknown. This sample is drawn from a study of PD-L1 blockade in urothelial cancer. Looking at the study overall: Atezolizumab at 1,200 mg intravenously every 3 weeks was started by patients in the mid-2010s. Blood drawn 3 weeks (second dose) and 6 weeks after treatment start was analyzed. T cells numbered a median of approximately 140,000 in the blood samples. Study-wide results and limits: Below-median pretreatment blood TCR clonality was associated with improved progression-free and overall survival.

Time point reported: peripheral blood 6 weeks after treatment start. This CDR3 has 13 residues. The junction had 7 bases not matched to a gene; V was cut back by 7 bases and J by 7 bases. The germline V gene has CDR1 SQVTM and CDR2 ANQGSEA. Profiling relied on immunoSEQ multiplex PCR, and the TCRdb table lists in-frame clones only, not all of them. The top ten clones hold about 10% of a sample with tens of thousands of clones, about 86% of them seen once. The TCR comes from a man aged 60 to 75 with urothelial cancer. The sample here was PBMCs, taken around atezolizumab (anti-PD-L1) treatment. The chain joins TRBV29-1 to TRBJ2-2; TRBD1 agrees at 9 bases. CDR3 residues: CSGGTGTGGELFF. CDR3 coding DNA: TGCAGCGGTGGGACAGGGACGGGCGGGGAGCTGTTTTTT.